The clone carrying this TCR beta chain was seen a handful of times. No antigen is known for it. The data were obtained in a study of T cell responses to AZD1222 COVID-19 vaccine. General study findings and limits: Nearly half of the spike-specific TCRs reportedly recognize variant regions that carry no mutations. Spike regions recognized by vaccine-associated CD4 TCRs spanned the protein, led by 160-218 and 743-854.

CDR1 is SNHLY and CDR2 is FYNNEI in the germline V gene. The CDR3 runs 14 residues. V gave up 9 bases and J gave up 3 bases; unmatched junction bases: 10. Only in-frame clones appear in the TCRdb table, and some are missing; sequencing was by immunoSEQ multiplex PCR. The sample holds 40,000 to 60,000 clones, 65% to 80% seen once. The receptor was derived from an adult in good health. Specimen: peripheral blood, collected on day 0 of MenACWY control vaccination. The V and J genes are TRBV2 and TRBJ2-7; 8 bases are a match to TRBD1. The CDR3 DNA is TGTGCCAGTGTCGCGCAGGGGGCAAGCTACGAGCAGTACTTC. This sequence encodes CASVAQGASYEQYF.